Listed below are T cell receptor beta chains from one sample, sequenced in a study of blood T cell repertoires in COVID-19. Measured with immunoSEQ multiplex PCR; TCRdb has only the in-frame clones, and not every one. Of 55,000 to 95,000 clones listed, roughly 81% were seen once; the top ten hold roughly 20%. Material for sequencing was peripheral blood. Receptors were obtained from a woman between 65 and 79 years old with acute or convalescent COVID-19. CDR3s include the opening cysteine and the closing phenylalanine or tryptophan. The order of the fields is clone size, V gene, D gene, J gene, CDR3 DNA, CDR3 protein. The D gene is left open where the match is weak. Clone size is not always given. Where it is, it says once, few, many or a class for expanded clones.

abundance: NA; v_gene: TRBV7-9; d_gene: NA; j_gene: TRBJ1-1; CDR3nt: TGTGCCAGCAGCTTAGAGCTGCTGAACACTGAAGCTTTCTTT; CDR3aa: CASSLELLNTEAFF
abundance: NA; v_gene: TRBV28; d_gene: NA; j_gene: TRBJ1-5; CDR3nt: TGTGCCAGCACCCCGGCGGAGAATAGCAATCAGCCCCAGCATTTT; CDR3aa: CASTPAENSNQPQHF
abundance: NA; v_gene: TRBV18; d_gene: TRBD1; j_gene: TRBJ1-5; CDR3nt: TGTGCCAGCTCATCTGGACAGGGGATTCAGCCCCAGCATTTT; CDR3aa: CASSSGQGIQPQHF
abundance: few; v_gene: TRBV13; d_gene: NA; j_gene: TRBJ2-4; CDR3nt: TGTGCCAGCAGCGAGGCCCGGACAGAAAACATTCAGTACTTC; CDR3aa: CASSEARTENIQYF
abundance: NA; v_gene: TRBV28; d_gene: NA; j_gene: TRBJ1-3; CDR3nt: TGTGCCAGCAGTTTAGTAGGGGATGGAAACACCATATATTTT; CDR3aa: CASSLVGDGNTIYF
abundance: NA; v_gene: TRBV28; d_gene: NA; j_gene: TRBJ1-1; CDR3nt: TGTGCCAGCAGAACCCTGGGGCCCGGCCCGATGAACACTGAAGCTTTCTTT; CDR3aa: CASRTLGPGPMNTEAFF
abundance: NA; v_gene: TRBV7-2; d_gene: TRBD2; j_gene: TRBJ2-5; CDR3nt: TGTGCCAGCAGCTTAGCGCTTGGGACTAAGAAGACCCAGTACTTC; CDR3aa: CASSLALGTKKTQYF
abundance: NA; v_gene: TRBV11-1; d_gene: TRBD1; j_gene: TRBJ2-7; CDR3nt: TGTGCCAGCAGCCAAAGTCCGGGACAGGGGGCCTACGAGCAGTACTTC; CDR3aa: CASSQSPGQGAYEQYF
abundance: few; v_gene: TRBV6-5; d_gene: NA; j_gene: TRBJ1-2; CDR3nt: TGTGCCAGCAGACCTGGAGGTGTATCGGGCTATGGCTACACCTTC; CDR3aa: CASRPGGVSGYGYTF
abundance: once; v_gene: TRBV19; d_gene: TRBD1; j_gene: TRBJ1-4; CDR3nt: TGTGCCAGTCGGGACAGGGGGCATCGGAATGAAAAACTGTTTTTT; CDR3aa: CASRDRGHRNEKLFF
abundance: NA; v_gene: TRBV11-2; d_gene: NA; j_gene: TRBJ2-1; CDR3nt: TGTGCCAGCAGCTCCCAGTGGAATGAGCAGTTCTTC; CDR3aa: CASSSQWNEQFF
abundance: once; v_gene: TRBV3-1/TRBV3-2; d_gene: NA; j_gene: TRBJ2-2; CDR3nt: TGTGCCAGCAGCCAAGTTGAACTAGCGAACACCGGGGAGCTGTTTTTT; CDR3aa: CASSQVELANTGELFF
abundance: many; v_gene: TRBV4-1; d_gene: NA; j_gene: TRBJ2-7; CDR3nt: TGCGCCAGCAGCGATAACTTGGCGGTCAGAGCCTACGAGCAGTACTTC; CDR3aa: CASSDNLAVRAYEQYF
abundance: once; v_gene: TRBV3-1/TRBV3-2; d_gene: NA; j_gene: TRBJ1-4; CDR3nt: TGTGCCAGCAGCCGGTATCCACAGGTTAATGAAAAACTGTTTTTT; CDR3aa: CASSRYPQVNEKLFF
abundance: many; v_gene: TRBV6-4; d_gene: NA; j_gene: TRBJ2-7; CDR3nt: TGTGCCAGCAGTGGGGGCGGGGCCATCTACGAGCAGTACTTC; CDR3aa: CASSGGGAIYEQYF
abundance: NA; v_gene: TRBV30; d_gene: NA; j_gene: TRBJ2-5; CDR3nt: TGTGCCTGGAGTGCGGGGGGCTTGGAGACCCAGTACTTC; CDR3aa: CAWSAGGLETQYF
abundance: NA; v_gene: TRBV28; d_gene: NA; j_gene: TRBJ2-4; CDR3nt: TGTGCCAGCAGTTTAGCGGGGGCAAGAAACATTCAGTACTTC; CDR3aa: CASSLAGARNIQYF
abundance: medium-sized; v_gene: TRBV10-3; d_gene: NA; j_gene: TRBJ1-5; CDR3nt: TGTGCCATCAGTGAGTCGGGGGCGCGGAATCAGCCCCAGCATTTT; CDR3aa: CAISESGARNQPQHF
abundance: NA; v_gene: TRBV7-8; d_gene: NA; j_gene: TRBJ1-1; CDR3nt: TGTGCCAGCAGCACCTGGGCAAACCTGAACACTGAAGCTTTCTTT; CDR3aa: CASSTWANLNTEAFF
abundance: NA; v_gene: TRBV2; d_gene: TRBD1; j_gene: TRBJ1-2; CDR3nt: TGTGCCAGCTGGACAGGGGTTCTTGGCTACACCTTC; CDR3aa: CASWTGVLGYTF
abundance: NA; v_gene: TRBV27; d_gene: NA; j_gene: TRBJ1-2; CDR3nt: TGTGCCAGCAGTTCGGTGCAGGGTGCGGGGGCTAACTATGGCTACACCTTC; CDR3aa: CASSSVQGAGANYGYTF
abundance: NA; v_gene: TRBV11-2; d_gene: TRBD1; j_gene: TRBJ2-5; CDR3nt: TGTGCCAGCAGCTCTTCGACAGGGTCTGGGGAGACCCAGTACTTC; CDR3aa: CASSSSTGSGETQYF
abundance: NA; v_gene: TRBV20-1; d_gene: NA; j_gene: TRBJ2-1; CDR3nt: TGCAGTGCTAGTTGGGGCGGCCCCTACAATGAGCAGTTCTTC; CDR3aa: CSASWGGPYNEQFF
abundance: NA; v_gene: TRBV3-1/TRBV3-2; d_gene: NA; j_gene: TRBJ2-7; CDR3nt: TGTGCCAGCAGCCCCTGGTCGGAGCGGTCCTACGAGCAGTACTTC; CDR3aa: CASSPWSERSYEQYF
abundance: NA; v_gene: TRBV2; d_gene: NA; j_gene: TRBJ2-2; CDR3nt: TGTGCCAGCAGTGTCTTAGGGCAGGGCAACACCGGGGAGCTGTTTTTT; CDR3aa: CASSVLGQGNTGELFF
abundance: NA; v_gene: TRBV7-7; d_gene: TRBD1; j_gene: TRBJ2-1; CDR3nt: TGTGCCAGCAGCTTAGGACAGGGGGGAGGCAATGAGCAGTTCTTC; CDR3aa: CASSLGQGGGNEQFF
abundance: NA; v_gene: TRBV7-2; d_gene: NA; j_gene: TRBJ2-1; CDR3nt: TGTGCCAGCAGCTTAGCGGGTCCAACGAGGAGGTTCTTC; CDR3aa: CASSLAGPTRRFF
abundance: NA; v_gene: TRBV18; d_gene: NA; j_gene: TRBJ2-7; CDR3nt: TGTGCCAGCTCACCCGTCCAAGGGGGAGTCACCTACGAGCAGTACTTC; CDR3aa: CASSPVQGGVTYEQYF
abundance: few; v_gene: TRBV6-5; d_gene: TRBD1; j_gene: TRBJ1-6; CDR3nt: TGTGCCAGCAGGCCCGGGGACAGGGACAATTCACCCCTCCACTTT; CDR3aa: CASRPGDRDNSPLHF
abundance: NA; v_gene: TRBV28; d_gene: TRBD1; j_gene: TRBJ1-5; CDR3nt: TGTGCCAGCAGCTTGGGACAGGGTATCAGTCAGCCCCAGCATTTT; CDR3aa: CASSLGQGISQPQHF
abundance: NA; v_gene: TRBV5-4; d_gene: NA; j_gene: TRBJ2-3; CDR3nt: TGTGCCAGCAGCTCTGGGGCAGCTGGGACGCAGTATTTT; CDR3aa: CASSSGAAGTQYF
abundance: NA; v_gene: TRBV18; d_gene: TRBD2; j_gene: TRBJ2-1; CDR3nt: TGTGCCAGCTCACCACCTGGGGGACTAGCGGGAGTAAATGAGCAGTTCTTC; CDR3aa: CASSPPGGLAGVNEQFF
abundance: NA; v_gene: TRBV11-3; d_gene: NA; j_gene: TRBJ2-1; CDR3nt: TGTGCCAGCAGCCACACCAGCGGGCCCTACAATGAGCAGTTCTTC; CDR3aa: CASSHTSGPYNEQFF
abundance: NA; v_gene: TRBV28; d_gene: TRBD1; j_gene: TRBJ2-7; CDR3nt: TGTGCCAGCAGTCGACAGGGCGGCTCTGCCTACGAGCAGTACTTC; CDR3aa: CASSRQGGSAYEQYF
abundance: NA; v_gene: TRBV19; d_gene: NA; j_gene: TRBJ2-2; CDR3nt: TGTGCCAGTAGTCATCCGGCGAACACCGGGGAGCTGTTTTTT; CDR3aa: CASSHPANTGELFF
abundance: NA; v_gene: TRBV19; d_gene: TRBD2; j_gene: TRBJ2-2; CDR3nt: TGTGCCAGTAGTGGATTGGGAGCGGGAGGCACCGGGGAGCTGTTTTTT; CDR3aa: CASSGLGAGGTGELFF
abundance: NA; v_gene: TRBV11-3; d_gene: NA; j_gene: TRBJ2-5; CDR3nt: TGTGCCAGCAGCCCAGGTCCGGAATTCCAAGAGACCCAGTACTTC; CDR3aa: CASSPGPEFQETQYF
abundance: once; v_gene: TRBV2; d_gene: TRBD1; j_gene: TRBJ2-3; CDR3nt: TGTGCCAGCAGCGTTGGACAGGGAAGCACAGATACGCAGTATTTT; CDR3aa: CASSVGQGSTDTQYF
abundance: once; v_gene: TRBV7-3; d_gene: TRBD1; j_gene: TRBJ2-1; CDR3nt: TGTGCCAGCAGCGCGGACAGGTCGGGCAATGAGCAGTTCTTC; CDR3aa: CASSADRSGNEQFF
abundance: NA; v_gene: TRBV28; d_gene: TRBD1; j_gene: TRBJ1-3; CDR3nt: TGTGCCAGCAGTCCGACAGGGCACTACTCTGGAAACACCATATATTTT; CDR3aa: CASSPTGHYSGNTIYF
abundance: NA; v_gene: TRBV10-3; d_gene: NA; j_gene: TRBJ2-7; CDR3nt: TGTGCCATCAGTCGGGACTTCGCCTACGAGCAGTACTTC; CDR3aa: CAISRDFAYEQYF
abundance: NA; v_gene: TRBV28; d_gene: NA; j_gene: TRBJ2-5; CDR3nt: TGTGCAACGGCCGGGGTCGGGACCCAGTACTTC; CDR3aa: CATAGVGTQYF
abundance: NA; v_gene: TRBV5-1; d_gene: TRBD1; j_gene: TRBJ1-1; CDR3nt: TGCGCCAGCAGCCCCCGGACAGGGGAGGGGGGTACTGAAGCTTTCTTT; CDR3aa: CASSPRTGEGGTEAFF
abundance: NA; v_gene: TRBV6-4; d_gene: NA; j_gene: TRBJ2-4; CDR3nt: TGTGCCAGCAGACTCTGGGGCAGGGCGAAAAACATTCAGTACTTC; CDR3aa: CASRLWGRAKNIQYF
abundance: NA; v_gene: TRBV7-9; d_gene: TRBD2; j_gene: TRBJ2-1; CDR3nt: TGTGCCAGCAGTCCTGGGACTAGCGGGTGGCCCAATGAGCAGTTCTTC; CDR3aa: CASSPGTSGWPNEQFF
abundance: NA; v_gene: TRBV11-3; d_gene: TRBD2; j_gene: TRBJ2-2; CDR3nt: TGTGCCAGCAGCTTTTGGATAGCGGGAAGTGGGGAGCTGTTTTTT; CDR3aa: CASSFWIAGSGELFF
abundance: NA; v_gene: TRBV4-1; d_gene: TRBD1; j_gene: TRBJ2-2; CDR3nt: TGCGCCAGCAGCCAGATGACAGGGGTCACCGGGGAGCTGTTTTTT; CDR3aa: CASSQMTGVTGELFF